The rows below give T cell receptor beta chains drawn from one sample of a study of blood T cell repertoires in COVID-19. Sequenced by immunoSEQ multiplex PCR; TCRdb stores in-frame clones only, minus some. The sample carries tens of thousands of clones, 80% to 95% recorded once. The sequencing sample was made of peripheral blood. The receptor source for this set is a human donor in a cohort sampled during active COVID-19. CDR3s include the opening cysteine and the closing phenylalanine or tryptophan. A D gene is named only where the DNA matches it firmly. Size is omitted from some rows. Given values are once, few, many or a class for expanded clones.

CDR3aa | CDR3nt | abundance | j_gene | v_gene | d_gene
CASSVTSGRAPGELFF | TGTGCCAGCAGCGTGACTAGCGGGAGGGCGCCCGGGGAGCTGTTTTTT | . | TRBJ2-2 | TRBV7-9 | TRBD2
CASSLAQGSYGYTF | TGTGCCAGCAGTTTAGCCCAGGGGAGCTATGGCTACACCTTC | . | TRBJ1-2 | TRBV28 | .
CASSERDRGDTQYF | TGTGCCAGCAGTGAACGGGACAGGGGAGATACGCAGTATTTT | . | TRBJ2-3 | TRBV6-1 | TRBD1
CASSPRLAGTDTQYF | TGCGCCAGCAGCCCCCGACTAGCGGGGACAGATACGCAGTATTTT | . | TRBJ2-3 | TRBV4-3 | TRBD2
CASSPRTGSYNSPLHF | TGTGCCAGCAGCCCGAGGACAGGGAGCTATAATTCACCCCTCCACTTT | . | TRBJ1-6 | TRBV3-1/TRBV3-2 | TRBD1
CASSLGQGLNGYTF | TGTGCCAGCAGCTTGGGACAGGGACTCAATGGCTACACCTTC | . | TRBJ1-2 | TRBV11-2 | TRBD1
CASSSTSGRAVGTDTQYF | TGTGCCAGCAGCTCGACTAGCGGGAGGGCCGTGGGCACAGATACGCAGTATTTT | . | TRBJ2-3 | TRBV7-9 | TRBD2
CASTLSGQAAGNTIYF | TGTGCCAGTACCCTAAGTGGACAGGCGGCTGGAAACACCATATATTTT | . | TRBJ1-3 | TRBV19 | TRBD1
CASSPRDTPVNSPLHF | TGTGCCAGCAGCCCCCGTGACACTCCGGTTAATTCACCCCTCCACTTT | . | TRBJ1-6 | TRBV3-1/TRBV3-2 | .
CASSQDFTGTEETQYF | TGTGCCAGCTCACAAGATTTTACCGGGACAGAAGAGACCCAGTACTTC | few | TRBJ2-5 | TRBV18 | TRBD1
CASTGATRTDTQYF | TGTGCCAGCACTGGGGCTACCCGGACAGATACGCAGTATTTT | . | TRBJ2-3 | TRBV2 | .
CASSSYRTGPYEQYF | TGTGCCAGCAGTTCTTACCGGACAGGCCCCTACGAGCAGTACTTC | . | TRBJ2-7 | TRBV6-5 | TRBD1
CASSEAQGTRGEAFF | TGTGCCAGCAGTGAAGCGCAAGGGACAAGGGGAGAAGCTTTCTTT | . | TRBJ1-1 | TRBV6-1 | .
CASRISGGLDTQYF | TGTGCCAGCAGGATTAGCGGGGGGCTAGATACGCAGTATTTT | once | TRBJ2-3 | TRBV6-5 | TRBD2
CASSYSGREQFF | TGTGCCAGCAGTTACTCGGGCCGCGAGCAGTTCTTC | . | TRBJ2-1 | TRBV6-5 | .
CASSWTSGSINEQFF | TGCGCCAGCAGTTGGACTAGCGGGAGCATCAATGAGCAGTTCTTC | . | TRBJ2-1 | TRBV5-1 | TRBD2
CASSLLGPGNTEAFF | TGTGCCAGCAGCTTACTTGGTCCGGGGAACACTGAAGCTTTCTTT | . | TRBJ1-1 | TRBV7-2 | .
CAISVQGAQVAEAFF | TGTGCCATCAGTGTTCAGGGGGCGCAAGTAGCTGAAGCTTTCTTT | . | TRBJ1-1 | TRBV10-3 | TRBD1
CASSPLGRNEKLFF | TGTGCCAGCTCACCACTGGGGCGCAATGAAAAACTGTTTTTT | . | TRBJ1-4 | TRBV18 | .
CARRGQGAVGNEKLFF | TGTGCCAGACGGGGACAGGGGGCCGTCGGTAATGAAAAACTGTTTTTT | . | TRBJ1-4 | TRBV19 | TRBD1
CASSPRTGGNEKLFF | TGTGCCAGTAGTCCGCGGACAGGGGGAAATGAAAAACTGTTTTTT | . | TRBJ1-4 | TRBV19 | TRBD1
CASSSGMDTQYF | TGTGCCAGCAGTTCAGGGATGGATACGCAGTATTTT | . | TRBJ2-3 | TRBV2 | .
CASSQAGLAGGYDEQFF | TGTGCCAGCAGCCAAGCAGGGTTAGCGGGAGGGTACGATGAGCAGTTCTTC | . | TRBJ2-1 | TRBV4-2 | TRBD2
CASSARGTGGYEKLFF | TGTGCCAGCAGCGCCCGCGGGACAGGGGGCTATGAAAAACTGTTTTTT | few | TRBJ1-4 | TRBV9 | TRBD1